This is a list of T cell receptor beta chains from one sample in a study of blood T cell repertoires in COVID-19. Profiling relied on immunoSEQ multiplex PCR, and the TCRdb table lists in-frame clones only, not all of them. The repertoire holds 200,000 or so clones, roughly 88% seen once, with roughly 9.7% in the top ten. Sequencing was done on a sample of peripheral blood. The origin of the receptors is a human donor with active or convalescent COVID-19. The donor label of this sample is uncertain. The CDR3 runs from the conserved cysteine through the conserved F or W. A D gene is named only where the DNA matches it firmly. Clone size appears in some rows only: once, few, many, or a class for an expanded clone.

size	V	length	D	J	DNA	CDR3
.	TRBV5-1	15	TRBD1	TRBJ2-7	TGCGCCAGCAGCTCCTCCGGGACAGGGGTTTACGAGCAGTACTTC	CASSSSGTGVYEQYF
once	TRBV6-1	13	.	TRBJ2-7	TGTGCCAGCAGTGAACCTCCCTCCTACGAGCAGTACTTC	CASSEPPSYEQYF
.	TRBV5-6	14	TRBD1	TRBJ2-5	TGTGCCAGCAGTTTTGGGACAGGGCAGGAGACCCAGTACTTC	CASSFGTGQETQYF
.	TRBV5-1	15	.	TRBJ2-2	TGCGCCAGCAGCTTGGCTAGCAGGAACACCGGGGAGCTGTTTTTT	CASSLASRNTGELFF
.	TRBV4-3	13	.	TRBJ2-7	TGCGCCAGCAGCCAAGAGTGGAGGGGCGAGCAGTACTTC	CASSQEWRGEQYF
once	TRBV6-5	14	TRBD1	TRBJ1-2	TGTGCCAGCAGCCCAGAGGGACAGGGGTCTAGCTACACCTTC	CASSPEGQGSSYTF
.	TRBV27	15	.	TRBJ1-5	TGTGCCAGCAGTTTATATGGTCAGTCGGGTCAGCCCCAGCATTTT	CASSLYGQSGQPQHF
.	TRBV4-3	17	.	TRBJ2-1	TGCGCCAGCAGCCAAGAAGGGGTCAGGGAGGTGAACAATGAGCAGTTCTTC	CASSQEGVREVNNEQFF
.	TRBV6-1	14	.	TRBJ2-4	TGTGCCAGCAGTGAAGAGTTTAGCAACAACATTCAGTACTTC	CASSEEFSNNIQYF
.	TRBV5-1	16	TRBD2	TRBJ2-1	TGCGCCAGCAGCAGCCTAGCGGCGAGCTCCTACAATGAGCAGTTCTTC	CASSSLAASSYNEQFF
.	TRBV5-4	14	.	TRBJ2-3	TGTGCCAGCAGCTACCGGAGTCTCACAGATACGCAGTATTTT	CASSYRSLTDTQYF
.	TRBV7-9	18	TRBD1	TRBJ1-1	TGTGCCAGCAGCTCTCCGGCCGGGACAGGGGGATTGAACACTGAAGCTTTCTTT	CASSSPAGTGGLNTEAFF
.	TRBV7-9	17	.	TRBJ1-1	TGTGCCAGCAGCTTAGCAGCTCGCGGCAGATTGAACACTGAAGCTTTCTTT	CASSLAARGRLNTEAFF
.	TRBV7-7	13	TRBD1	TRBJ2-7	TGTGCTAGCAGCTCCACAGGGGGTGGCGAGCAGTACTTC	CASSSTGGGEQYF
.	TRBV18	15	TRBD1	TRBJ2-4	TGTGCCAGCTCACCACTTCCGGGACAGGGGACCATTCAGTACTTC	CASSPLPGQGTIQYF
.	TRBV4-3	15	TRBD1	TRBJ1-2	TGCGCCAGCAGCCAAGAAACGGGACAGGCATACGGCTACACCTTC	CASSQETGQAYGYTF
.	TRBV24-1	17	TRBD2	TRBJ2-1	TGTGCCACCAGTGACTCTAACGGGAGGCCCTCCTACAATGAGCAGTTCTTC	CATSDSNGRPSYNEQFF
.	TRBV5-6	11	.	TRBJ2-7	TGTGCCAGCAGCTATACCTACGAGCAGTACTTC	CASSYTYEQYF
.	TRBV5-1	10	.	TRBJ2-7	TGCGCCAGCACGAGGAACGAGCAGTACTTC	CASTRNEQYF
.	TRBV7-9	14	TRBD1	TRBJ1-5	TGTGCCAGCAGCTCCCAGGGGGGTAATCAGCCCCAGCATTTT	CASSSQGGNQPQHF
.	TRBV7-2	16	.	TRBJ2-4	TGTGCCAGCAGCTCCGGACTGGGAATAGCCAAAAACATTCAGTACTTC	CASSSGLGIAKNIQYF
.	TRBV7-9	15	TRBD1	TRBJ1-4	TGTGCCAGCAGCCTGGGGGACAGGGGTAACGAAAAACTGTTTTTT	CASSLGDRGNEKLFF
.	TRBV9	15	TRBD1	TRBJ1-2	TGTGCCAGCAGCGCATTACAGGGGGCGCGAACCGGCTACACCTTC	CASSALQGARTGYTF
once	TRBV27	14	.	TRBJ1-6	TGTGCCAGCAGTTTAAGGACAGCCAATTCACCCCTCCACTTT	CASSLRTANSPLHF
.	TRBV5-1	13	.	TRBJ2-7	TGCGCCAGCAGCGTGGGACCTCCAGGCGAGCAGTACTTC	CASSVGPPGEQYF
.	TRBV5-5	18	TRBD2	TRBJ2-2	TGTGCCAGCAGCTTGGGCACCGCGGGACTAGCGAACACCGGGGAGCTGTTTTTT	CASSLGTAGLANTGELFF
once	TRBV4-1	18	.	TRBJ2-1	TGCGCCAGCAGCCAAGAAGCGGCGAAGACTAGTCTGTACAATGAGCAGTTCTTC	CASSQEAAKTSLYNEQFF